This T cell receptor beta chain was found in a study of cytomegalovirus exposure and HLA in healthy donors (dated by TCRdb to about 2017). A note on the overall study: In an earlier analysis of 550 to 750 of the donors, 276 Gb of sequence data and 95 million to 130 million unique TCR beta sequences from 150 million to 200 million T cells were reported. To predict cytomegalovirus infection status, the study combined high-throughput TCR immunosequencing, statistical association of individual TCRs with disease status, and machine learning. The study aimed to test whether signatures of past pathogen exposure could be identified by cataloging public T cell receptors. About 310 gigabases of sequencing data and approximately 85 million unique TCR sequences were included in an early release covering about 600 HLA-typed donors. A later genetic analysis took genome-wide SNP genotypes for about 55% of the 666 donors and used that subset as a discovery cohort. A later analysis re-analyzed previously published TCR beta repertoires from 666 donors and added high-resolution HLA genotyping to study TCR occurrence patterns. Typing coverage differed by locus: A, B, C, DRB1 and DQB1 were typed in roughly 620-640 donors, DQA1 in 500 to 550, DPA1 in around 580, and DPB1 in just under 480. Of the 398 genotyped donors, roughly 80% were placed in the genetic ancestry cluster associated with self-reported Caucasian donors. Rather than drawing on any new phenotypic data, the later analysis identified candidate immune exposures from TCR beta sequences and the way those sequences occurred across donors. All discovery cohort repertoires had been generated using a single sequencing platform. Alongside the repertoire data, information on donor age, sex, ethnicity and CMV serostatus was compiled. In an earlier analysis of over 550 of the donors, high-throughput TCR beta sequencing was used to judge whether each TCR beta V gene segment behaved as functional or pseudogenic. Class I and class II HLA loci were covered by the typing at four-digit resolution. Four to six DR-DQ haplotypes were handled as single units for association and clustering, since linkage in the cohort was strong. Across some 400 genotyped donors of the cohort, an average of roughly 230,000 unique TCR beta nucleotide sequences per donor were sequenced, and roughly a sixth of those sequences were non-productive. Besides the first cohort of 500 to 700 subjects, a separate validation cohort made up of 95 to 150 different subjects was used. Using immunosequencing, the study profiled T cell repertoires from some 670 subjects and related those repertoires to cytomegalovirus serostatus.

General conclusions and limits of the study: Specific HLA alleles were associated with over 15,000 TCR beta sequences at a false discovery rate of 0.05 in a later analysis. In a later genetic analysis, a missense DCLRE1C variant was associated with V-gene and J-gene trimming of TCR beta chains, and the association was replicated in an independent cohort. Because HLA typing was unavailable for some donors at each locus, only the typed subset was used in association tests. The study gave a list of some 150 TCR beta chains associated with cytomegalovirus. Most CMV-associated TCR beta chains appeared to be HLA-restricted in a later analysis, and the HLA associations seemed to be driven largely by CMV exposure. The authors suggested that the approach could potentially be extended to other disease states and immunological phenotypes. In a later analysis, several top co-occurrence clusters were reported to appear linked to parvovirus B19, influenza, CMV and Epstein-Barr virus. In vitro tests confirmed that a few of the cytomegalovirus-associated TCR beta chains recognize cytomegalovirus antigens. A further reported finding was that TCR beta sequences accurately predicted the HLA-A and HLA-B alleles for most subjects in the first cohort. Because counts were too low, around 17 rarely observed V segments, including chromosome 9 orphons, were left out of the earlier analysis of approximately 500 of the donors. Most TCR sequences were observed very rarely across donors, whereas some public TCRs were present in many individuals. The sequencing pipeline was judged likely to have produced a cluster of highly shared sequence variants as a technical artifact. A later analysis found that HLA-associated TCR beta chains were more clonally expanded and had lower generation probabilities than equally common non-associated chains. When HLA alleles, especially DR and DQ, strongly co-occurred, TCR associations were difficult to assign to individual alleles. The classifier was reported to diagnose cytomegalovirus status with high specificity and sensitivity in both the original cohort and the validation cohort. In a later genetic analysis, fewer N-insertions in productive TCRs were reported among donors in an Asian-associated ancestry cluster than the approximately 670-donor mean. In a later analysis, the rate of TCR association differed among HLA loci, with DRB1 alleles having the most associated TCRs and HLA-C alleles having the fewest. Correlated functional status among segregating V segments might be attributable to linkage disequilibrium, but an unknown experimental factor could not be ruled out. An earlier analysis of 587 of the donors showed that most TCR beta V segments appeared in productive rearrangements either about 87% or about 30% of the time, which broadly matched IMGT annotations. The presence/absence analyses assumed that sequencing depth was roughly uniform across donors, and that assumption may not be true. Some IMGT-functional V segments, including TRBV6-2 and TRBV6-3, could not be distinguished by the 87-base-pair reads and were therefore excluded. Only TCR beta chains were sequenced in this cohort, and the absence of alpha or paired-chain data limited detectable features. Immune exposure information for the cohort was limited to CMV serostatus.

The library was built by means of the immunoSEQ multiplex PCR assay. For the multiplex PCR, a mixture combining 60 forward primers for TCR Vbeta segments and 13 reverse primers for TCR Jbeta segments was used. Amplification of the CDR3 region of rearranged TCR beta genes was performed with a multiplex PCR assay on genomic DNA. The amplified TCR beta libraries were sequenced on the Illumina HiSeq System as 87-base-pair reads. The paper's processing steps were these. In a later analysis, 70 million to 95 million unique TCR beta chains were counted across the 500 to 850 repertoires, and roughly 11 million of these chains were shared by at least two donors. To remove PCR and sequencing errors, raw reads were error-corrected and collapsed into unique sequences using a nearest-neighbor algorithm that merged closely related sequences. V, D and J gene segments were assigned by aligning CDR3 sequences to IMGT reference sequences. Each retained sequence needed at least a six-nucleotide match to both a V gene segment and a J gene segment. A rearrangement was called productive if the CDR3 had no stop codons and remained in frame with V and J, and every other rearrangement was called non-productive. CDR3 was defined by IMGT convention, running from the second conserved V-encoded cysteine to the conserved J-encoded phenylalanine. The earlier analysis of about 570 of the donors excluded any sequence lacking an unambiguous match to a single V gene segment. In an earlier analysis of about 590 of the donors, a V segment was called functional when productive rearrangements were above 56.7%, and segregating when the standard deviation between donors exceeded 5%. A statistical classification framework was developed to diagnose cytomegalovirus status using the catalog of TCR beta chain sequences. V and J gene assignment, in a later analysis, came from comparing TCR nucleotide sequences with IMGT/GENE-DB human TR gene sequences. Using the TCRdist pipeline, a later analysis assigned CDR3 sequences along with most-parsimonious VDJ recombination scenarios. In a later analysis, each TCR beta chain was defined by its CDR3 amino acid sequence together with its V-gene family, and reads without a unique V-gene family were excluded. To address suspected cross-contamination and a sequencing artifact, a later analysis removed around 590 highly shared, low-generation-probability nucleotide sequences. In a later analysis, a clonal expansion index for each public chain was calculated from normalized within-repertoire ranks of inferred template counts. In a later analysis, generation probabilities were computed using a VDJ recombination model fitted to out-of-frame rearrangements, and the results were checked against IGoR. Hypergeometric tests were used in a later analysis to score TCR-TCR, TCR-HLA and TCR-CMV co-occurrence, with a repertoire-size bias correction applied to the TCR pairs. In a later analysis, false discovery rates were estimated by permuting HLA or CMV assignments 20 times. In a later analysis, co-occurring TCRs were grouped using DBSCAN, and TCRdist sequence similarity was added for clustering within HLA-allele-positive subsets. Repertoires with fewer than 30,000 or more than 120,000 public chains were left out of co-occurrence clustering, as were five repertoires with anomalous nucleotide sharing. TCRdb retrieved this table from immuneACCESS and kept in-frame rearrangements only. Not all clones are present; in checked studies, unresolved V genes account for under half, and no reason is known for the remainder. V and J calls and clone size are given by that table; D and trimming were obtained from the DNA. The sample data list about 160,000 clones, and approximately 75% of these were observed just once. Of the sample, around 2.1% falls within the top ten clones.

The cohort comprised around 690 healthy bone marrow donors. Cohort members were all nominally healthy when sampled, although unrecorded immune exposures were likely present. The donor was CMV seropositive and belonged to the group of 250 to 300 seropositive cohort members. Every donor gave a peripheral blood sample, and the peripheral blood mononuclear cells from that sample were used for TCR beta sequencing. Genomic DNA was extracted from the blood cell samples with the Qiagen DNeasy Blood Extraction Kit. Concerning this clone itself: Its specific antigen is unknown. Per-base quality was not reported, and no clone a single base away is much larger than it.

Including the terminal cysteine and phenylalanine, the CDR3 comprises 15 residues. Kept here is only the CDR3 DNA, which spans 45 bases and is read in frame from base 1. Based on the germline V gene, the CDR1 and CDR2 sequences are SGHRS and YFSETQ. At the junction V is shortened by 0 bases and J by 0 bases, with 7 bases in between. This sequence originates from a middle-aged man in good health and CMV-seropositive. The sample was PBMCs. The chain was built from TRBV5-1 and TRBJ1-3; the D gene lacks a confident call. In nucleotide form, the sequence is TGCGCCAGCAGCTTGGCAGGTATCTCTGGAAACACCATATATTTT. Translated, it reads CASSLAGISGNTIYF.